The entry below describes one TCR beta chain. Its antigen remains unknown. The germline gene is not matched at one end of the junction; a read error may be the cause. This entry belongs to a study of regulatory T cells in long-lasting Graves disease. Study results and limitations: Persistent disease preferred TRBV28, TRBJ1-2 and TRBJ2-5; new disease, TRBV20-1 and TRBJ2-1. Those with persistent Graves' had less TCR diversity than newly diagnosed patients.

Time point reported: newly diagnosed GD, antithyroid drugs for less than 3 months. The TCR library was made from RNA that had been extracted from PBMCs in TRIzol. The CDR3 sequence is 14 residues long. Building of the TCR beta libraries involved iRepertoire HTBI primers and Arm-PCR of CDR3 regions. In TCRdb, the multiplex PCR reads were re-called with MiXCR into one record per CDR3 protein. The sample consists of roughly 610,000 distinct CDR3 sequences, around 16% of them appearing once. This sample was also put to use in a study of T cells in Graves' hyperthyroidism and ophthalmopathy. That report notes: Most thyroid-expanded clonotypes above 0.001 were also found in blood.

The material was peripheral blood mononuclear cells (PBMCs), obtained at new diagnosis, from a patient treated with antithyroid drugs. This chain connects TRBV12-3 or TRBV12-4 to TRBJ2-7, with a weak D call TRBD1 (6 bases). The sequence was collected from a man aged 18 to 35 with Graves disease. CDR3 nucleotide sequence: TGTGCCAGCAGTTCCCTTGACAGGACCTACGAGCAGCACTTC. Translation: CASSSLDRTYEQHF.